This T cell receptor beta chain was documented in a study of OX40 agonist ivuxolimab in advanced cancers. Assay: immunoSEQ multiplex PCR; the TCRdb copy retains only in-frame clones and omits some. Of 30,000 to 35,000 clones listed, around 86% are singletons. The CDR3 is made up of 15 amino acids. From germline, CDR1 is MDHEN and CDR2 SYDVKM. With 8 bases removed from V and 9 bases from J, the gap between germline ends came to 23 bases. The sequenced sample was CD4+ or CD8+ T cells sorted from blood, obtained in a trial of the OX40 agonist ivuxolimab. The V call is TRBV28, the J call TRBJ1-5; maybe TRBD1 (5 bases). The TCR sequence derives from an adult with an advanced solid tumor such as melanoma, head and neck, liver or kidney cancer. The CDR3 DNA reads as TGTGCCAGCGTGGGGCTGGGACCCGGGTATTTGCCCCAGCATTTT. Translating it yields CASVGLGPGYLPQHF.